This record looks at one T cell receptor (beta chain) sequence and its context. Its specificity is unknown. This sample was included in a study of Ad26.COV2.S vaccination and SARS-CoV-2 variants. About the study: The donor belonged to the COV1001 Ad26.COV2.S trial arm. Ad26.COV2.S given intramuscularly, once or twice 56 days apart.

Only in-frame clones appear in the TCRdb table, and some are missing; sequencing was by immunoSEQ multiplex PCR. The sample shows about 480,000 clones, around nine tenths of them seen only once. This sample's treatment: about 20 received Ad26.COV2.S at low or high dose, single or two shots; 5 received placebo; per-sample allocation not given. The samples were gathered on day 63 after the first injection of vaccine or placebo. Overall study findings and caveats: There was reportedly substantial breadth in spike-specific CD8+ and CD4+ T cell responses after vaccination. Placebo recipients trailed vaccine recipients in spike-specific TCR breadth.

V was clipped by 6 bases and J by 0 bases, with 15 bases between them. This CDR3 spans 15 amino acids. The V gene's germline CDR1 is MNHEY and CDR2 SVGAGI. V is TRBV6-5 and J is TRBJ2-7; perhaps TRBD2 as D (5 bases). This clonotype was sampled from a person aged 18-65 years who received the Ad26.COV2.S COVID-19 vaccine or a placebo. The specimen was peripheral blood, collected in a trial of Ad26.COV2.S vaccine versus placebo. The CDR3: CASSLPGSSSYEQYF. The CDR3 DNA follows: TGTGCCAGCAGCCTCCCGGGGTCGAGCTCCTACGAGCAGTACTTC.